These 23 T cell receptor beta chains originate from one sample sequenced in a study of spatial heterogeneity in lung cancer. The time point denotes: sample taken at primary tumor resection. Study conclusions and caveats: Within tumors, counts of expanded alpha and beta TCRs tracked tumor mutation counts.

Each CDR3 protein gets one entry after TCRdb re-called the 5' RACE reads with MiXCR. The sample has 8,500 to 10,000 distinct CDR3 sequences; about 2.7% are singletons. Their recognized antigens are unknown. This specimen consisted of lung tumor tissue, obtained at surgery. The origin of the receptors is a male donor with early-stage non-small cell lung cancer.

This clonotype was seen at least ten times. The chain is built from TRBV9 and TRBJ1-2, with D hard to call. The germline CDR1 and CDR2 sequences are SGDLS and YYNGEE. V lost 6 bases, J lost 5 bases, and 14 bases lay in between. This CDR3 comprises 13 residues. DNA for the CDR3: TGTGCCAGCACCCCCAGCGAGGGTTATGGCTACACCTTC. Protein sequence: CASTPSEGYGYTF.

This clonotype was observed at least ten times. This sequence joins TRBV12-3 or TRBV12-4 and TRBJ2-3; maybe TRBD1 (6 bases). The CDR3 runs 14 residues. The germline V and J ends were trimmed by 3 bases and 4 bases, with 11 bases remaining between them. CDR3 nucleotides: TGTGCCAGCAGTTTTCGTGGGGGCGCAGATACGCAGTATTTT. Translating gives CASSFRGGADTQYF.

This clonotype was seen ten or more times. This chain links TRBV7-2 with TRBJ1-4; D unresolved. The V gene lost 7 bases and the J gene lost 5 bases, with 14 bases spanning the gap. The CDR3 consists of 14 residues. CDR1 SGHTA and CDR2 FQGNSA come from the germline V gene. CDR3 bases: TGTGCCAGCACCAACAGAAACCCCAATGAAAAACTGTTTTTT. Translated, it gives CASTNRNPNEKLFF.

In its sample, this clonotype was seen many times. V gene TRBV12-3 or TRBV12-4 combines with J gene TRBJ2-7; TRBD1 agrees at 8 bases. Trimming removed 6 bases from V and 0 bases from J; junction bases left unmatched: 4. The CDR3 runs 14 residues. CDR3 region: CASSRQGSSYEQYF. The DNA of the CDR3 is TGTGCCAGCAGCCGACAGGGGAGCTCCTACGAGCAGTACTTC.

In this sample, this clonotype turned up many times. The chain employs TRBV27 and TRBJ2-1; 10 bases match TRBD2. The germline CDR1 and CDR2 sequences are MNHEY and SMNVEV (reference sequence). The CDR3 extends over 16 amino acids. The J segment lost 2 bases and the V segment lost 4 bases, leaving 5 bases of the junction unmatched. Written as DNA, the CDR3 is TGTGCCAGCAGTTGGGGGAGCGGGGGGGCCTACAATGAGCAGTTCTTC. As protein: CASSWGSGGAYNEQFF.

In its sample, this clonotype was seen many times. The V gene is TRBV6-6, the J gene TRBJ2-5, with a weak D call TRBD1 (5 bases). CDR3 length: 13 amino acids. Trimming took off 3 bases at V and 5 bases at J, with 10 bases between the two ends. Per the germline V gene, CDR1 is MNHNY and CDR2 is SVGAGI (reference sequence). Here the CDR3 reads CASSYQGRETQYF. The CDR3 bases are TGTGCCAGCAGTTATCAGGGCCGGGAGACCCAGTACTTC.

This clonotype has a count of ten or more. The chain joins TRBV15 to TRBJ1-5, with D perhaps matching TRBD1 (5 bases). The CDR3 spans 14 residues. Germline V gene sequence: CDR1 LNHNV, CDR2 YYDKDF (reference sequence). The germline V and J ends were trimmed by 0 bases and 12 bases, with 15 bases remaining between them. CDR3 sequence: CATSREGVGGIQHF. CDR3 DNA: TGTGCCACCAGCAGAGAGGGGGTTGGGGGAATCCAGCATTTT.

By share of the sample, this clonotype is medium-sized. CDR3 bases: TGTGCCAGCAGCTTAGCCCCCCTAGCGGGGGGGCTAGAGACCCAGTACTTC. Translating gives CASSLAPLAGGLETQYF. The V gene is TRBV11-2, the J gene TRBJ2-5, with 12 bases matching TRBD2. The V gene end was trimmed by 1 base and the J gene end by 4 bases; junction bases not matched to a gene: 7. This CDR3 has 17 amino acids. The germline CDR1 and CDR2 sequences are SGHAT and FQNNGV. Variable domain in full (rest from reference TRBV11-2 and TRBJ2-5): EAGVAQSPRYKIIEKRQSVAFWCNPISGHATLYWYQQILGQGPKLLIQFQNNGVVDDSQLPKDRFSAERLKGVDSTLKIQPAKLEDSAVYLCASSLAPLAGGLETQYFGPGTRLLVL.

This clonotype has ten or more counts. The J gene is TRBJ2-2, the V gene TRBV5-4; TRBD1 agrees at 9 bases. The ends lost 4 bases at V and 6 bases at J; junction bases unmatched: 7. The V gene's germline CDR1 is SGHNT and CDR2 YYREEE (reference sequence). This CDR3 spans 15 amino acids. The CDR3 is CASSAPGTGSGELFF. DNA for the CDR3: TGTGCCAGCAGCGCACCCGGGACAGGGTCCGGGGAGCTGTTTTTT.

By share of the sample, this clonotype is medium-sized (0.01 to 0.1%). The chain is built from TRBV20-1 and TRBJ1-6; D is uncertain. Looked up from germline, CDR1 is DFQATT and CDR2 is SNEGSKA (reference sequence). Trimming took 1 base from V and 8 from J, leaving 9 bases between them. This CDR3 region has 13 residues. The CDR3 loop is CSARVIPYSPLHF. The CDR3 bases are TGCAGTGCTAGAGTTATACCCTATTCACCCCTCCACTTT.

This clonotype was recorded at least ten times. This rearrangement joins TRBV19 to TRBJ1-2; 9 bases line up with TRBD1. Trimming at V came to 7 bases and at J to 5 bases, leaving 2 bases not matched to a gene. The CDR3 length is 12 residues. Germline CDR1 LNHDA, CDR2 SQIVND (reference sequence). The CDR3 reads CASKDRGYGYTF. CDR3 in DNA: TGTGCCAGTAAAGACAGGGGGTATGGCTACACCTTC.

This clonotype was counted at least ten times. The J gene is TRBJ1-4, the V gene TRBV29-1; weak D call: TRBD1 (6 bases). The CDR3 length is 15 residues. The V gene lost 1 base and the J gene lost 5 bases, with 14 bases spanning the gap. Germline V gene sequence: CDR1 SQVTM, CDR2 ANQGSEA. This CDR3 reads CSVEAPGQRNEKLFF. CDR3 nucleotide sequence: TGCAGCGTTGAAGCCCCGGGACAAAGAAATGAAAAACTGTTTTTT.

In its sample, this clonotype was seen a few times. The chain's CDR3 is CASNLGQGWNSPLHF. The CDR3 coding sequence is TGTGCCAGCAACCTAGGTCAGGGTTGGAATTCACCCCTCCACTTT. The chain is built from TRBV6-5 and TRBJ1-6, with D perhaps matching TRBD1 (5 bases). The CDR3 runs 15 residues. From germline, CDR1 is MNHEY and CDR2 SVGAGI. V was shortened by 7 bases and J by 7 bases, with 17 bases between the two germline ends.

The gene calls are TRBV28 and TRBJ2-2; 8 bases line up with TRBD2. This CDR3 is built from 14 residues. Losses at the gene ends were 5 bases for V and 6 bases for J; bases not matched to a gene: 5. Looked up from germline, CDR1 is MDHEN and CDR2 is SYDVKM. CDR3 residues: CASSPAGLAGELFF. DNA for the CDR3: TGTGCCAGCAGTCCCGCGGGACTAGCCGGGGAGCTGTTTTTT.

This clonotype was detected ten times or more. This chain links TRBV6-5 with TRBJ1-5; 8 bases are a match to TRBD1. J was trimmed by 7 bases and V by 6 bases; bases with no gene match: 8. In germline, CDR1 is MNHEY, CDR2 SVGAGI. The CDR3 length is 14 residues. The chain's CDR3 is CASSDQGAWQPQHF. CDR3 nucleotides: TGTGCCAGCAGCGATCAGGGGGCATGGCAGCCCCAGCATTTT.

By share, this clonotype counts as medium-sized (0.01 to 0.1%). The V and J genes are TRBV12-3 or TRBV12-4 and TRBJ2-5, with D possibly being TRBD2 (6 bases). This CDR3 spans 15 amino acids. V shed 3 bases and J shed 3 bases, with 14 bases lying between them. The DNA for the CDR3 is TGTGCCAGCAGTTTGCCCGGGACTGGGAAAGAGACCCAGTACTTC. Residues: CASSLPGTGKETQYF.

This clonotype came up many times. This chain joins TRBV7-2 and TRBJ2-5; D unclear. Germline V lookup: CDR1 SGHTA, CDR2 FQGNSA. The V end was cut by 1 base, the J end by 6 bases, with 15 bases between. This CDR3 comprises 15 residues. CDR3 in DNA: TGTGCCAGCAGCTTAGATCCAGGCGCCTCAAAGACCCAGTACTTC. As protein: CASSLDPGASKTQYF. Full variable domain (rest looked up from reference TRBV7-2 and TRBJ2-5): GAGVSQSPSNKVTEKGKDVELRCDPISGHTALYWYRQSLGQGLEFLIYFQGNSAPDKSGLPSDRFSAERTGGSVSTLTIQRTQQEDSAVYLCASSLDPGASKTQYFGPGTRLLVL.

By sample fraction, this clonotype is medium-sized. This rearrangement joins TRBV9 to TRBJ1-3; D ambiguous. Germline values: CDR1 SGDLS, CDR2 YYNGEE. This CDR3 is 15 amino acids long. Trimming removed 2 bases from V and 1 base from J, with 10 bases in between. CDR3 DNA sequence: TGTGCCAGCAGCGTTGAACAGTCGTCTGGAAACACCATATATTTT. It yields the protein CASSVEQSSGNTIYF.

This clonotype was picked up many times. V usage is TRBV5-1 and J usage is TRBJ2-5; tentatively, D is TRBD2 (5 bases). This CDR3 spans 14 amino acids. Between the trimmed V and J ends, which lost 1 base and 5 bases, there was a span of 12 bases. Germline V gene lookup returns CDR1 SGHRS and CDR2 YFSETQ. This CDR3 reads CASSLTGSYETQYF. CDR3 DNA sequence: TGCGCCAGCAGCTTGACGGGGAGCTATGAGACCCAGTACTTC.

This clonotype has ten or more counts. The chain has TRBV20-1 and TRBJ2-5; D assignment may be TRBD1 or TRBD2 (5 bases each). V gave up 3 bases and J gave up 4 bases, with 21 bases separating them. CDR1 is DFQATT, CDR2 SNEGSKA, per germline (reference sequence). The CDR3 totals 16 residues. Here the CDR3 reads CSASWAGALGGETQYF. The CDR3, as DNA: TGCAGTGCTAGCTGGGCCGGGGCGTTGGGTGGAGAGACCCAGTACTTC.

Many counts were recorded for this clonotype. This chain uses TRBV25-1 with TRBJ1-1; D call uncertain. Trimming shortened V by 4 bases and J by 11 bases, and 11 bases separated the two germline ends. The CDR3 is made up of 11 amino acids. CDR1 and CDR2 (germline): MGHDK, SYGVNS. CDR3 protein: CASSGSSKAFF. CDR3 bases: TGTGCCAGCAGTGGGTCTTCCAAGGCTTTCTTT.

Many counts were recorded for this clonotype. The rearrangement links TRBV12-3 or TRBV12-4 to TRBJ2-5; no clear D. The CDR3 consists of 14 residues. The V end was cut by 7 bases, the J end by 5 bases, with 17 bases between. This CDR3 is CASTPRVGMETQYF. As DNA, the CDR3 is TGTGCCAGCACCCCCCGTGTGGGGATGGAGACCCAGTACTTC.

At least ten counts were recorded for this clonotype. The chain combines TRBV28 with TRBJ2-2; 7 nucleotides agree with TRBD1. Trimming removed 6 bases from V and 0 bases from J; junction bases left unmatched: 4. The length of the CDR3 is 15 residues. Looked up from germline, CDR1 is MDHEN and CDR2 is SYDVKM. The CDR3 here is CASSRQGSNTGELFF. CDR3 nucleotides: TGTGCCAGCAGCCGACAGGGCTCGAACACCGGGGAGCTGTTTTTT.